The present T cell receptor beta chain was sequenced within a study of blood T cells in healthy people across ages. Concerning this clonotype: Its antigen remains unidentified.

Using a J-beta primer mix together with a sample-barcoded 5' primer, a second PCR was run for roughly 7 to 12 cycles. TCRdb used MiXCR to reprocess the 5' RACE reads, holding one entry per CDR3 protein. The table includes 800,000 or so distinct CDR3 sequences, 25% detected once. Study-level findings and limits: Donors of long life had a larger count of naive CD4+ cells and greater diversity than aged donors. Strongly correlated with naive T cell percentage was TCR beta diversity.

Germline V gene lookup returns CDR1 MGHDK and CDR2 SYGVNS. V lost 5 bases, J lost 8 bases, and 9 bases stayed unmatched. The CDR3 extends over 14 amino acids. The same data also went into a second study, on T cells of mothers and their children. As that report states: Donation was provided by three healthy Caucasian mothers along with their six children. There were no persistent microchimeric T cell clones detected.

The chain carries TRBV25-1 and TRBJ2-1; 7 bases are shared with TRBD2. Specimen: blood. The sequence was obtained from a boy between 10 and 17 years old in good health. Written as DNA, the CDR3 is TGTGCCAGCAGTAGGTGGGAGGGAAGACATGAGCAGTTCTTC. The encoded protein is CASSRWEGRHEQFF.